The sequence of this TCR beta chain was determined in a study of blood T cell repertoires in COVID-19. The protocol was immunoSEQ multiplex PCR, while the TCRdb copy is restricted to in-frame clones and leaves out a portion. The sample shows fewer than 200,000 clones, approximately 86% of them seen only once. This clonotype was obtained from a man between 50 and 59 years old with active or convalescent COVID-19. What was sequenced was peripheral blood.

The CDR3 sequence: CASSFSGKYNEQFF. The CDR3 DNA is TGTGCCAGCAGCTTCAGCGGGAAATACAATGAGCAGTTCTTC. This chain links TRBV7-6 with TRBJ2-1; 7 bases fit TRBD2. Germline V CDR1 and CDR2: SGHVS, FNYEAQ. This CDR3 contains 14 residues. V lost 3 bases, J lost 4 bases, and 3 bases stayed unmatched. Drawing the rest from reference TRBV7-6 and TRBJ2-1, the complete variable domain is GAGVSQSPRYKVTKRGQDVALRCDPISGHVSLYWYRQALGQGPEFLTYFNYEAQQDKSGLPNDRFSAERPEGSISTLTIQRTEQRDSAMYRCASSFSGKYNEQFFGPGTRLTVL.